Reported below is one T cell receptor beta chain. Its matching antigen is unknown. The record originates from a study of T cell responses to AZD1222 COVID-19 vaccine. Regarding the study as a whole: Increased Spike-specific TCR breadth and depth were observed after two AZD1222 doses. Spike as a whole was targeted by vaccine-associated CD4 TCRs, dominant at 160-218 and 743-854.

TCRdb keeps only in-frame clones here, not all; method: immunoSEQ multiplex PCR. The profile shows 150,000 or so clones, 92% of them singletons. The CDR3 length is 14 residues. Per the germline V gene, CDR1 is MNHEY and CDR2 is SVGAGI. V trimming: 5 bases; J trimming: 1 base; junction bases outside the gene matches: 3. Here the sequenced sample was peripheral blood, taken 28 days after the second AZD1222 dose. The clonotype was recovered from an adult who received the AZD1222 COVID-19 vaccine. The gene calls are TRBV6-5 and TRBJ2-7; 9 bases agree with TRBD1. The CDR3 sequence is CASSRDRDSYEQYF. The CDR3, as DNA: TGTGCCAGCAGTAGGGACAGGGATTCCTACGAGCAGTACTTC.